The T cell receptor (beta chain) described here comes from a study of blood T cells in healthy people across ages. Study results and limitations: Reliance upon unsorted PBMCs precluded definitive naive versus antigen-experienced comparison.

CDR1 is SGHRS, CDR2 YFSETQ, per germline. The V gene lost 4 bases and the J gene lost 8 bases, with 16 bases spanning the gap. This CDR3 comprises 15 residues. A second PCR, run for about 6 to 12 cycles, used a sample-barcoded 5' primer plus a J-beta primer mix. Researchers report that a template-switch adaptor with 12 random nucleotides tagged each cDNA molecule. TCRdb reprocessed the 5' RACE reads with MiXCR, giving one entry per CDR3 protein. Of approximately 900,000 distinct CDR3 sequences in the sample, 25% to 35% are singletons; the top ten hold 10% to 13%. Concerning this clonotype itself: The antigen remains undetermined.

Separately, the same data were catalogued under a study of T cells of mothers and their children. That publication notes: Sequencing got over 9.5 million TCR beta CDR3 reads from each mother and several million from each child.

The rearrangement joins TRBV5-1 to TRBJ1-6; D uncertain. Sequencing was performed on blood. The TCR was taken from a woman between 40 and 50 years old in good health. CDR3 bases: TGCGCCAGCAGCCCGGCAGCGGGGTCGCATTCACCCCTCCACTTT. Protein product: CASSPAAGSHSPLHF.